The rows below give T cell receptor beta chains drawn from one sample of a study of blood T cell repertoires in COVID-19. The data were produced by immunoSEQ multiplex PCR, yet TCRdb's version contains in-frame clones alone and is incomplete. The data contain hundreds of thousands of clones, roughly 90% of them singletons. Specimen: peripheral blood. The receptors were sampled from a man between 18 and 29 years old with active or convalescent COVID-19. The CDR3 runs from the conserved cysteine through the conserved F or W. The D gene is left open where the match is weak. Expanded clones are given a class, and other clones once, few, many or no size at all.

V	D	length	size	J	DNA	CDR3
TRBV6-2/TRBV6-3	-	14	few	TRBJ2-7	TGTGCCAGCAGTTTGGGGGGGGCCCCTGCGGAGCAGTACTTC	CASSLGGAPAEQYF
TRBV6-5	-	11	-	TRBJ2-7	TGTGCCAGCAGCTCCGACTACTCCCTCTACTTC	CASSSDYSLYF
TRBV28	-	13	-	TRBJ1-5	TGTGCCAGCAGTTACGACAGTTTACAGCCCCAGCATTTT	CASSYDSLQPQHF
TRBV7-9	-	15	-	TRBJ2-1	TGTGCCAGCAGCTTACCTGGCGGGGTGCACAATGAGCAGTTCTTC	CASSLPGGVHNEQFF
TRBV7-9	-	12	few	TRBJ2-7	TGTGCCAGCAGCCAAGGGGGGGACGAGCAGTACTTC	CASSQGGDEQYF
TRBV5-4	-	13	few	TRBJ1-2	TGTGCCAGCAGCTTGGACAGATCCTATGGCTACACCTTC	CASSLDRSYGYTF
TRBV6-5	-	15	-	TRBJ1-1	TGTGCCAGCAGTTACTCGAATCCAGGGAACACTGAAGCTTTCTTT	CASSYSNPGNTEAFF
TRBV7-3	TRBD2	17	few	TRBJ2-2	TGTGCCAGCAGCACCAGACTAGCGGAGATGAACACCGGGGAGCTGTTTTTT	CASSTRLAEMNTGELFF
TRBV18	TRBD1	14	once	TRBJ1-4	TGTGCCAGCTCACCAAGACAGGGCGATGAAAAACTGTTTTTT	CASSPRQGDEKLFF
TRBV27	TRBD2	14	-	TRBJ2-4	TGTGCCAGCAGTTTTAGCGGGACCAAAAACATTCAGTACTTC	CASSFSGTKNIQYF
TRBV20-1	-	16	-	TRBJ2-2	TGCAGTGCTAGTCCCCGACTAGTCCCGAACACCGGGGAGCTGTTTTTT	CSASPRLVPNTGELFF
TRBV12-3/TRBV12-4	-	11	once	TRBJ2-1	TGTGCCAGCACCCAGGGTAATGAGCAGTTCTTC	CASTQGNEQFF
TRBV19	TRBD1	19	-	TRBJ2-6	TGTGCCAGTAGTGCAAAACCGGGACAGGGGTACTCTGGGGCCAACGTCCTGACTTTC	CASSAKPGQGYSGANVLTF
TRBV7-8	-	13	-	TRBJ1-5	TGTGCCAGCAGCTTACAGGGAAATCAGCCCCAGCATTTT	CASSLQGNQPQHF
TRBV5-1	TRBD2	15	-	TRBJ2-3	TGCGCCAGCAGTCTAGCGGGATCAAGCACAGATACGCAGTATTTT	CASSLAGSSTDTQYF
TRBV2	TRBD1	15	-	TRBJ1-5	TGTGCCAGCAGTGAAGCAGGGACAGGCAATCAGCCCCAGCATTTT	CASSEAGTGNQPQHF
TRBV5-3	-	12	-	TRBJ2-3	TGTGCCAGAAGCTTAAGGGGAGATACGCAGTATTTT	CARSLRGDTQYF
TRBV18	-	16	-	TRBJ2-5	TGTGCCAGCCGGTGGAGCCCTAGCCGGTACCAAGAGACCCAGTACTTC	CASRWSPSRYQETQYF
TRBV14	-	15	few	TRBJ2-5	TGTGCCAGCAGCTTCCGTAGAGGGCCCCAAGAGACCCAGTACTTC	CASSFRRGPQETQYF
TRBV7-8	-	15	-	TRBJ2-1	TGTGCCAGCAGCTTAGTAGCAGGGGTGTTGAATGAGCAGTTCTTC	CASSLVAGVLNEQFF
TRBV10-3	-	11	few	TRBJ2-1	TGTGCCATCAGTGTGGGGGGAGAGCAGTTCTTC	CAISVGGEQFF
TRBV12-5	-	15	-	TRBJ2-7	TGTGCTAGTGGTTTGGTGGGCAGCCAATCCTACGAGCAGTACTTC	CASGLVGSQSYEQYF
TRBV15	-	14	-	TRBJ2-1	TGTGCCACCAGCAGAGTCGATACTGCTGGTGAGCAGTTCTTC	CATSRVDTAGEQFF
TRBV9	-	15	-	TRBJ2-7	TGTGCCAGCAGCGTAGCTTCAGGGCCCTCCTACGAGCAGTACTTC	CASSVASGPSYEQYF
TRBV18	-	14	-	TRBJ1-6	TGTGCCAGCTCACCGGCACTGGGAGGTTCACCCCTCCACTTT	CASSPALGGSPLHF
TRBV6-2/TRBV6-3	-	14	-	TRBJ1-1	TGTGCCAGCAGCCCCCGACCGGGGATGACTGAAGCTTTCTTT	CASSPRPGMTEAFF
TRBV5-1	-	15	-	TRBJ2-5	TGCGCCAGCAGCTTGGTCGGGAGAACCCCAGAGACCCAGTACTTC	CASSLVGRTPETQYF
TRBV29-1	-	12	-	TRBJ2-7	TGCAGCGTGAGGGGAGGACGATACGAGCAGTACTTC	CSVRGGRYEQYF
TRBV18	-	15	-	TRBJ1-4	TGTGCCAGCTCAACGGACAGACAGGCTAATGAAAAACTGTTTTTT	CASSTDRQANEKLFF
TRBV18	TRBD2	13	-	TRBJ2-7	TGTGCCAGCTCACCACCCTCGGGAGGCGAGCAGTACTTC	CASSPPSGGEQYF
TRBV7-3	TRBD1	16	-	TRBJ2-3	TGTGCCAGCAGCCCTATGGGGCAGGGGGCAAAGGATACGCAGTATTTT	CASSPMGQGAKDTQYF
TRBV7-9	TRBD1	15	-	TRBJ2-1	TGTGCCAGCAGCCCAACAGGGGCCTCGGGTAATGAGCAGTTCTTC	CASSPTGASGNEQFF
TRBV3-1/TRBV3-2	TRBD2	19	once	TRBJ2-3	TGTGCCAGCAGCCAAGATATCTTTGAAGAGCGGGGGGGCACAGATACGCAGTATTTT	CASSQDIFEERGGTDTQYF
TRBV5-1	-	13	-	TRBJ1-2	TGCGCCAGCAGGTTCGAGTTCAGGGATGGCTACACCTTC	CASRFEFRDGYTF
TRBV28	-	14	-	TRBJ2-7	TGTGCCAGCAGTTTACGGGGGACAGATTACGAGCAGTACTTC	CASSLRGTDYEQYF
TRBV28	-	15	-	TRBJ2-7	TGTGCCAGCAGTTTAGAAGGGGGTTTCGGGTACGAGCAGTACTTC	CASSLEGGFGYEQYF
TRBV5-4	TRBD1	13	-	TRBJ2-7	TGTGCCAGCAGCTGGGACAGGGGGAACGAGCAGTACTTC	CASSWDRGNEQYF
TRBV6-1	TRBD1	17	-	TRBJ1-2	TGTGCCAGCAGTGAAGCATTAATGGACAGGAGGAACTATGGCTACACCTTC	CASSEALMDRRNYGYTF
TRBV6-5	-	14	-	TRBJ1-2	TGTGCCAGCAGTTCCGGCCAGGGGAACTATGGCTACACCTTC	CASSSGQGNYGYTF
TRBV29-1	-	12	-	TRBJ1-2	TGCAGCGTAGAGACAGAACCCTATGGCTACACCTTC	CSVETEPYGYTF
TRBV18	TRBD2	20	once	TRBJ2-2	TGTGCCAGCTCACCACTGAGGACTAGCGGGCCCCCCACGAACACCGGGGAGCTGTTTTTT	CASSPLRTSGPPTNTGELFF